This T cell receptor (beta chain) was recorded in a study of shared T cell receptors in the human thymus. V was shortened by 6 bases and J by 0 bases, with 21 bases between the two germline ends. The CDR3 contains 18 residues. Germline V gene data show CDR1 as MNHEY and CDR2 as SMNVEV (reference sequence). Profiling relied on immunoSEQ multiplex PCR, and the TCRdb table lists in-frame clones only, not all of them. The sample has under 700,000 clones, 78% seen once. This sample was also put to use in a study of human thymus T cells. That paper adds: Corrective surgery for congenital heart defects was being performed on the healthy Finnish infants who were the donors. Thymic repertoires overlap heavily among unrelated individuals, related research has reported.

This TCR was recovered from a boy younger than two with a congenital heart defect. The chain has TRBV27 and TRBJ2-4; tentative D call: TRBD1 (5 bases). The sequencing sample was made of thymocytes. CDR3 residues: CASSPSPDSYLAKNIQYF. The CDR3, as DNA: TGTGCCAGCAGCCCTAGTCCCGACAGTTATCTAGCCAAAAACATTCAGTACTTC.